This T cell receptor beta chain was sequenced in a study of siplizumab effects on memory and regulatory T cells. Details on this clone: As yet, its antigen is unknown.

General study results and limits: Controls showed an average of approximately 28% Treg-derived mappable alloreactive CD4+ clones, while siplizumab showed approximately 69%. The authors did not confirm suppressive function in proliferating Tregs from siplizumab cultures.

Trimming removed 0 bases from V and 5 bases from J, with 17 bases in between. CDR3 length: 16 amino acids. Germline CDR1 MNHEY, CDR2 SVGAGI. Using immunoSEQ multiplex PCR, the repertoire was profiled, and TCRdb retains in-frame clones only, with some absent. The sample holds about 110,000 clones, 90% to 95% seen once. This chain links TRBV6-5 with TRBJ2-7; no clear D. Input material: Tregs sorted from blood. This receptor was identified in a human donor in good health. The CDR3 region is CASSYSTGPPWDEQYF. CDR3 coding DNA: TGTGCCAGCAGTTACTCGACGGGCCCTCCGTGGGACGAGCAGTACTTC.